These 21 T cell receptor beta chains share one sample of origin, sequenced in a study of OX40 agonist ivuxolimab in advanced cancers. Generated by immunoSEQ multiplex PCR, the TCRdb table keeps only in-frame clones and is missing some. The sample holds 60,000 to 75,000 clones, about 90% seen once. Sequenced material: CD4+ or CD8+ T cells sorted from blood, taken in a trial of the OX40 agonist ivuxolimab. The receptors here all came from an adult with an advanced solid tumor such as melanoma, head and neck, liver or kidney cancer.

The gene calls are TRBV11-3 and TRBJ2-7; TRBD2 matches 13 bases. V shed 3 bases, J shed 5 bases, and the junction held 4 bases outside the gene matches. CDR1 is SGHNT and CDR2 is YENEEA in the germline V gene. This CDR3 is 15 amino acids long. In DNA form, the CDR3 reads TGTGCCAGCAGCTTGACTAGCGGGAGGCCCGACGAGCAGTACTTC. Its translation is CASSLTSGRPDEQYF.

The chain combines TRBV28 with TRBJ2-3; D remains unclear. The V and J ends lost 3 bases and 5 bases respectively, with 3 bases between them. Germline lookup yields CDR1 MDHEN and CDR2 SYDVKM. The CDR3 is made up of 11 amino acids. The CDR3 nucleotides are TGTGCCAGCAGTTTGAGAGATACGCAGTATTTT. Translating gives CASSLRDTQYF. The variable domain in full, completed from reference TRBV28 and TRBJ2-3, reads DVKVTQSSRYLVKRTGEKVFLECVQDMDHENMFWYRQDPGLGLRLIYFSYDVKMKEKGDIPEGYSVSREKKERFSLILESASTNQTSMYLCASSLRDTQYFGPGTRLTVL.

The V and J genes are TRBV6-5 and TRBJ1-1, with a weak D call TRBD1 (6 bases). Per the germline V gene, CDR1 is MNHEY and CDR2 is SVGAGI. The CDR3 spans 11 residues. The ends were cut back, 8 bases at V and 5 bases at J, with 9 bases in the middle. The CDR3 nucleotides are TGTGCCAGCGGGAGGGGGACTGAAGCTTTCTTT. This gives the protein CASGRGTEAFF.

V and J are TRBV5-1 and TRBJ1-2, with D possibly TRBD1 on 5 matching bases. Looked up from germline, CDR1 is SGHRS and CDR2 is YFSETQ. CDR3 length: 13 residues. Between the trimmed V and J ends, which lost 0 bases and 8 bases, there was a span of 11 bases. CDR3 DNA sequence: TGCGCCAGCAGCTTGGCTTCCAGGGAAGGCTACACCTTC. It yields the protein CASSLASREGYTF. Variable domain in full (rest from reference TRBV5-1 and TRBJ1-2): KAGVTQTPRYLIKTRGQQVTLSCSPISGHRSVSWYQQTPGQGLQFLFEYFSETQRNKGNFPGRFSGRQFSNSRSEMNVSTLELGDSALYLCASSLASREGYTFGSGTRLTVV.

This clone is a singleton in its sample. The rearrangement joins TRBV6-5 to TRBJ1-4; 7 bases are a match to TRBD1. Germline V gene sequence: CDR1 MNHEY, CDR2 SVGAGI. The CDR3 covers 14 residues. V dropped 4 bases and J dropped 6; count of bases not matched to a gene: 5. The CDR3 spells CASSSGTAYEKLFF. CDR3 DNA sequence: TGTGCCAGCAGTTCGGGGACAGCCTATGAAAAACTGTTTTTT.

The V gene is TRBV7-2, the J gene TRBJ1-2; D is uncertain. Germline CDR1 reads SGHTA; CDR2 reads FQGNSA. This CDR3 has 12 residues. V was clipped by 3 bases and J by 5 bases, with 7 bases between them. The CDR3 bases are TGTGCCAGCAGCTTCGACGGGTATGGCTACACCTTC. Amino acids: CASSFDGYGYTF.

The chain links TRBV9 to TRBJ2-3; the match to TRBD2 covers 11 bases. Trimming at V came to 4 bases and at J to 6 bases, leaving 7 bases not matched to a gene. Per the germline V gene, CDR1 is SGDLS and CDR2 is YYNGEE. This CDR3 region has 15 residues. CDR3 DNA sequence: TGTGCCAGCAGCCCTACCGGGACTAGCGGCGATACGCAGTATTTT. Its protein is CASSPTGTSGDTQYF. Full variable domain (remainder filled in from reference TRBV9 and TRBJ2-3): DSGVTQTPKHLITATGQRVTLRCSPRSGDLSVYWYQQSLDQGLQFLIQYYNGEERAKGNILERFSAQQFPDLHSELNLSSLELGDSALYFCASSPTGTSGDTQYFGPGTRLTVL.

This rearrangement joins TRBV28 to TRBJ1-5; 8 bases fit TRBD1. V lost 7 bases to trimming and J lost 4 bases; unmatched junction nucleotides: 6. This CDR3 spans 14 amino acids. CDR1 and CDR2 from the germline V gene are MDHEN and SYDVKM. CDR3: CASTRGLKNQPQHF. In nucleotides, the CDR3 is TGTGCCAGCACCAGGGGGCTTAAAAATCAGCCCCAGCATTTT.

This clone appeared a few times. The V call is TRBV7-9, the J call TRBJ2-2; 7 bases agree with TRBD2. CDR3 length: 16 residues. The germline gives CDR1 SEHNR, CDR2 FQNEAQ (reference sequence). V lost 5 bases, J lost 6 bases, and 12 bases stayed unmatched. As DNA, the CDR3 is TGTGCCAGCAGCCCCCGGGTGGGGGGGAGTTCCGGGGAGCTGTTTTTT. Protein product: CASSPRVGGSSGELFF.

The chain joins TRBV19 to TRBJ1-5; perhaps TRBD1 as D (6 bases). CDR1 is LNHDA, CDR2 SQIVND, per germline (reference sequence). The CDR3 loop spans 16 amino acids. V dropped 1 base and J dropped 0 bases, with 10 bases sitting between them. CDR3 in amino acids: CASSIVGGSSNQPQHF. The CDR3 DNA sequence: TGTGCCAGTAGTATAGTAGGGGGGAGTAGCAATCAGCCCCAGCATTTT.

V is TRBV7-2 and J is TRBJ2-7; D unresolved. The CDR3 is 11 amino acids. CDR1 SGHTA and CDR2 FQGNSA come from the germline V gene. The V and J ends lost 3 bases and 2 bases respectively, with 2 bases between them. The CDR3 DNA sequence: TGTGCCAGCAGCTTCACCTACGAGCAGTACTTC. Its protein product is CASSFTYEQYF.

The V gene is TRBV7-2, the J gene TRBJ2-3; D call uncertain. There are 15 residues in the CDR3. Germline V gene lookup returns CDR1 SGHTA and CDR2 FQGNSA. Trimming took off 1 base at V and 1 base at J, with 9 bases between the two ends. The CDR3: CASSLVRGGTDTQYF. CDR3 nucleotide sequence: TGTGCCAGCAGCTTAGTACGTGGGGGCACAGATACGCAGTATTTT. Looking up the rest from reference TRBV7-2 and TRBJ2-3 gives the full variable domain: GAGVSQSPSNKVTEKGKDVELRCDPISGHTALYWYRQSLGQGLEFLIYFQGNSAPDKSGLPSDRFSAERTGGSVSTLTIQRTQQEDSAVYLCASSLVRGGTDTQYFGPGTRLTVL.

The chain joins TRBV5-1 to TRBJ2-5; TRBD2 is a possible D gene (7 bases). There are 14 residues in the CDR3. Trimming pared 1 base from V and 4 bases from J, leaving 11 bases between. Germline-derived CDR1 and CDR2 are SGHRS and YFSETQ. The CDR3 sequence is CASSLNGGAETQYF. Written as DNA, the CDR3 is TGCGCCAGCAGCTTGAATGGGGGGGCAGAGACCCAGTACTTC.

The CDR3 sequence: CASKQRGTSEEQFF. The DNA for the CDR3 is TGCGCCAGCAAACAACGCGGGACTAGTGAAGAGCAGTTCTTC. The V call is TRBV10-2, the J call TRBJ2-1; 8 nucleotides match TRBD2. The V segment lost 7 bases and the J segment 10 bases; nucleotides outside the gene matches: 12. This CDR3 has 14 residues. Germline V gene lookup returns CDR1 WSHSY and CDR2 SAAADI.

This rearrangement joins TRBV6-1 to TRBJ1-2, with 11 bases aligning to TRBD1. Per the germline V gene, CDR1 is MNHNS and CDR2 is SASEGT. The V gene end was trimmed by 6 bases and the J gene end by 5 bases; junction bases not matched to a gene: 8. This CDR3 is built from 15 residues. CDR3 residues: CASSDRDRGWYGYTF. In DNA, the CDR3 is TGTGCCAGCAGCGACCGGGACAGGGGGTGGTATGGCTACACCTTC.

The chain recombines TRBV28 with TRBJ2-7; D possibly corresponds to TRBD1 (5 bases). The germline gives CDR1 MDHEN, CDR2 SYDVKM. This CDR3 contains 12 residues. V lost 5 bases to trimming and J lost 2 bases, with 7 bases between them. The CDR3 region is CASSLTAYEQYF. Written as DNA, the CDR3 is TGTGCCAGCAGTCTGACAGCCTACGAGCAGTACTTC.

This chain uses TRBV7-2 with TRBJ2-3, with TRBD2 identical over 14 bases. Trimming cost V 5 bases and J 6 bases; bases outside gene matches: 4. Per germline, CDR1 SGHTA and CDR2 FQGNSA. The CDR3 length is 15 residues. The CDR3 protein is CASSDRLAGGDTQYF. In DNA, the CDR3 is TGTGCCAGCAGCGATAGACTAGCGGGAGGGGATACGCAGTATTTT.

This clone was detected a few times. This chain joins TRBV30 and TRBJ1-4; D may be TRBD1 (6 bases). Trimming took 1 base from V and 4 from J, leaving 10 bases between them. The CDR3 length is 14 residues. CDR1 GTSNPN and CDR2 SVGIG come from the germline V gene (reference sequence). DNA of the CDR3: TGTGCCTGGAGTGCCGGACAGTATAATGAAAAACTGTTTTTT. It codes for CAWSAGQYNEKLFF.

This clone was found a few times. The V call is TRBV19, the J call TRBJ2-7, with D perhaps assigned TRBD1 or TRBD2 (5 bases each). V shed 9 bases and J shed 3 bases, with 12 bases lying between them. The CDR3 loop spans 12 amino acids. Germline V CDR1 and CDR2: LNHDA, SQIVND (reference sequence). CDR3 protein: CASSGTGYEQYF. Written as DNA, the CDR3 is TGTGCCAGCTCTGGGACGGGCTACGAGCAGTACTTC. The variable domain in full, with the rest retrieved from reference TRBV19 and TRBJ2-7, is DGGITQSPKYLFRKEGQNVTLSCEQNLNHDAMYWYRQDPGQGLRLIYYSQIVNDFQKGDIAEGYSVSREKKESFPLTVTSAQKNPTAFYLCASSGTGYEQYFGPGTRLTVT.

This chain joins TRBV28 and TRBJ2-1, with 10 bases that match TRBD2. Germline-derived CDR1 and CDR2 are MDHEN and SYDVKM. V dropped 6 bases and J dropped 4; count of bases not matched to a gene: 9. This CDR3 comprises 16 residues. CDR3 nucleotide sequence: TGTGCCAGCAGCTCTTTCGGGACTAGCGAGTACAATGAGCAGTTCTTC. It encodes CASSSFGTSEYNEQFF.

This sequence joins TRBV2 and TRBJ1-6; no clear D gene. The V and J ends lost 6 bases and 14 bases respectively, with 11 bases between them. The CDR3 extends over 11 amino acids. The germline V gene has CDR1 SNHLY and CDR2 FYNNEI. The CDR3 sequence: CASRDPSALHF. In DNA form, the CDR3 reads TGTGCCAGCAGGGACCCCTCGGCCCTCCACTTT.